The 21 T cell receptor beta chains below all came from one sample that was sequenced in a study of CD8 T cells in Susac syndrome. Random hexamers were used to reverse transcribe the RNA input (about 0.45 to 1 ug). One entry per CDR3 protein results from TCRdb running MiXCR on the immunoSEQ multiplex PCR reads. The sample lists about 130,000 distinct CDR3 sequences, roughly 94% occurring once. Sequenced input: CD4+ T cells from PBMCs. These TCRs come from a human donor with multiple sclerosis.

The chain recombines TRBV3-1 with TRBJ2-5, with D possibly matching TRBD2 (5 bases). Germline loops: CDR1 LGHDT, CDR2 YNNKEL (reference sequence). The CDR3 is 14 residues long. V lost 1 base and J lost 5, with 11 bases in between. Here the CDR3 DNA reads TGTGCCAGCAGCCAAGGAGGGCTGCATGAGACCCAGTACTTC. Its protein is CASSQGGLHETQYF.

The CDR3: CSVGEGAHQPQHF. As DNA, the CDR3 is TGCAGCGTGGGAGAGGGGGCTCATCAGCCCCAGCATTTT. J is TRBJ1-5 and V is TRBV29-1; 7 bases are shared with TRBD1. Germline CDR1 SQVTM, CDR2 ANQGSEA. V shed 6 bases and J 5 bases; nucleotides not matched to a gene: 7. The CDR3 totals 13 residues.

The chain links TRBV7-9 to TRBJ2-3; 9 positions agree with TRBD1. The V and J ends lost 4 bases and 6 bases, in that order; junction bases with no gene match: 5. CDR3 length equals 14 residues. CDR1 is SEHNR, CDR2 FQNEAQ, per germline (reference sequence). The CDR3 sequence: CASSYGTGRDTQYF. In nucleotides, the CDR3 is TGTGCCAGCAGCTATGGGACAGGGCGCGATACGCAGTATTTT.

The rearrangement links TRBV30 to TRBJ1-5; D is undetermined. Looked up from germline, CDR1 is GTSNPN and CDR2 is SVGIG (reference sequence). The V end lost 0 bases, the J end lost 2 bases, and 5 bases lay between the germline ends. CDR3 length: 13 amino acids. The CDR3 region is CAWSVLGNQPQHF. The CDR3 region has the DNA TGTGCCTGGAGTGTACTAGGCAATCAGCCCCAGCATTTT.

The chain joins TRBV6-1 to TRBJ1-5; D not resolved. The CDR3 covers 14 residues. CDR1 is MNHNS, CDR2 SASEGT, per germline. Trimming shortened V by 4 bases and J by 4 bases, and 11 bases separated the two germline ends. The CDR3 bases are TGTGCCAGCAGTGCGGGCGGGAGGAATCAGCCCCAGCATTTT. Translating gives CASSAGGRNQPQHF.

The genes are TRBV19 and TRBJ1-2; maybe TRBD1 (6 bases). From germline, CDR1 is LNHDA and CDR2 SQIVND (reference sequence). Trimming shortened V by 6 bases and J by 6 bases, and 14 bases separated the two germline ends. The length of the CDR3 is 13 residues. The CDR3 spells CASRDSSRDGYTF. DNA for the CDR3: TGTGCCAGTAGGGACAGCTCAAGGGATGGCTACACCTTC.

This rearrangement joins TRBV12-3 or TRBV12-4 to TRBJ2-2; TRBD1 aligns across 9 bases. CDR3 length: 17 residues. V shed 2 bases and J 0 bases; nucleotides not matched to a gene: 4. The CDR3 region is CASSLWTGAANTGELFF. CDR3 bases: TGTGCCAGCAGTTTATGGACAGGGGCCGCGAACACCGGGGAGCTGTTTTTT.

This chain links TRBV30 with TRBJ1-5; D not resolved. This CDR3 is 13 amino acids long. V was clipped by 1 base and J by 6 bases, with 10 bases between them. Per the germline V gene, CDR1 is GTSNPN and CDR2 is SVGIG (reference sequence). CDR3 nucleotide sequence: TGTGCCTGGAGTGCCAGACAAGGTCAGCCCCAGCATTTT. Translating gives CAWSARQGQPQHF.

The rearrangement uses TRBV5-6 and TRBJ2-5; D remains unclear. This CDR3 is 11 amino acids long. The germline gives CDR1 SGHDT, CDR2 YYEEEE. V was clipped by 3 bases and J by 5 bases, with 5 bases between them. The CDR3 is CASSSYETQYF. CDR3 nucleotides: TGTGCCAGCAGCTCCTACGAGACCCAGTACTTC.

V usage is TRBV11-2 and J usage is TRBJ2-1, with D unclear. This CDR3 has 11 amino acids. With 5 bases removed from V and 8 bases from J, the gap between germline ends came to 7 bases. Germline assignment: CDR1 SGHAT and CDR2 FQNNGV. The CDR3 nucleotides are TGTGCCAGCAGCCCCCGGTATGAGCAGTTCTTC. This translates into CASSPRYEQFF.

The rearrangement uses TRBV19 and TRBJ1-5; TRBD1 aligns across 9 bases. This CDR3 region has 17 residues. Germline trimming cut 5 bases from V and 5 bases from J; bases unmatched to any gene: 13. Germline values: CDR1 LNHDA, CDR2 SQIVND (reference sequence). For the CDR3, the DNA is TGTGCCAGTAGTGTCCGGGACAGGGCCCCATTTTATCAGCCCCAGCATTTT. Amino acids: CASSVRDRAPFYQPQHF.

V gene TRBV19 combines with J gene TRBJ2-6; 11 bases match TRBD2. Trimming at V came to 7 bases and at J to 0 bases, leaving 5 bases not matched to a gene. CDR1 is LNHDA and CDR2 is SQIVND in the germline V gene (reference sequence). The length of the CDR3 is 17 residues. CDR3: CASTSGLAVSGANVLTF. Here the CDR3 DNA reads TGTGCCAGTACCTCGGGACTAGCGGTCTCTGGGGCCAACGTCCTGACTTTC.

The genes are TRBV29-1 and TRBJ2-6; no firm D call. Trimming pared 6 bases from V and 0 bases from J, leaving 9 bases between. The CDR3 sequence is 14 residues long. CDR1 is SQVTM and CDR2 is ANQGSEA in the germline V gene. CDR3: CSVNSFSGANVLTF. The DNA of the CDR3 is TGCAGCGTCAACTCCTTCTCTGGGGCCAACGTCCTGACTTTC.

CDR3 nucleotides: TGTGCCAGCCTTCTGGACTTCACAGATACGCAGTATTTT. It is translated as CASLLDFTDTQYF. This chain uses TRBV12-3 or TRBV12-4 with TRBJ2-3, with D perhaps TRBD2 (5 bases). Trimming shortened V by 8 bases and J by 2 bases, and 11 bases separated the two germline ends. CDR3 size: 13 residues.

The chain joins TRBV6-6 to TRBJ1-1, with D perhaps TRBD1 (5 bases). Per the germline V gene, CDR1 is MNHNY and CDR2 is SVGAGI (reference sequence). The CDR3 consists of 11 residues. V was clipped by 5 bases and J by 6 bases, with 7 bases between them. Written as DNA, the CDR3 is TGTGCCAGCAGTGTACAGGCTGAAGCTTTCTTT. Amino acids: CASSVQAEAFF.

This sequence joins TRBV19 and TRBJ1-2, with 7 positions matching TRBD1. Trimming at V came to 6 bases and at J to 5 bases, leaving 9 bases not matched to a gene. From germline, CDR1 is LNHDA and CDR2 SQIVND (reference sequence). The CDR3 contains 14 residues. This chain's CDR3 is CASRKTGKKYGYTF. The CDR3 DNA sequence: TGTGCCAGTAGAAAGACAGGGAAGAAATATGGCTACACCTTC.

This rearrangement joins TRBV30 to TRBJ1-4; D is perhaps TRBD1 (5 bases). CDR1 GTSNPN and CDR2 SVGIG come from the germline V gene (reference sequence). This CDR3 is 13 amino acids long. The CDR3 nucleotides read TGTGCGACGGGGCAGCGAAAAGGGGAAAAACTGTTTTTT. It yields the protein CATGQRKGEKLFF.

Of note for this clonotype: Germline and junction disagree at one end, which may indicate a read error. This sequence joins TRBV6-5 and TRBJ1-2; 12 bases fit TRBD1. The CDR3 spans 17 residues. In germline, CDR1 is MNHEY, CDR2 SVGAGI. CDR3 bases: TGTGCCAGCAGTTACTCGAGGGGACAGGGGGCTAATTATGGCTACACCTTC. Amino acids: CASSYSRGQGANYGYTF.

The V gene is TRBV10-3, the J gene TRBJ1-2; D perhaps matches TRBD1 (6 bases). Germline lookup yields CDR1 ENHRY and CDR2 SYGVKD. The CDR3 runs to 15 residues. Between the trimmed V and J ends, which lost 5 bases and 0 bases, there was a span of 13 bases. CDR3 sequence reads: CAISSSTGANYGYTF. The CDR3 DNA reads TGTGCCATCAGTTCTTCGACAGGAGCTAACTATGGCTACACCTTC.

The V and J genes are TRBV25-1 and TRBJ2-1; a weak D match, TRBD1 (5 bases). From germline, CDR1 is MGHDK and CDR2 SYGVNS. V lost 6 bases, J lost 6 bases, and 9 bases lay in between. The CDR3 covers 12 residues. DNA for the CDR3: TGTGCCAGCAGGGGGCAACCCAATGAGCAGTTCTTC. Protein: CASRGQPNEQFF.

This clonotype was observed a single time. J is TRBJ1-2 and V is TRBV19; unclear D gene. Per germline, CDR1 LNHDA and CDR2 SQIVND (reference sequence). Trimming shortened V by 7 bases and J by 14 bases, and 17 bases separated the two germline ends. The CDR3 consists of 11 residues. The CDR3 spells CASNRERPQTF. The CDR3 coding sequence is TGTGCCAGTAACCGAGAACGGCCTCAAACCTTC.